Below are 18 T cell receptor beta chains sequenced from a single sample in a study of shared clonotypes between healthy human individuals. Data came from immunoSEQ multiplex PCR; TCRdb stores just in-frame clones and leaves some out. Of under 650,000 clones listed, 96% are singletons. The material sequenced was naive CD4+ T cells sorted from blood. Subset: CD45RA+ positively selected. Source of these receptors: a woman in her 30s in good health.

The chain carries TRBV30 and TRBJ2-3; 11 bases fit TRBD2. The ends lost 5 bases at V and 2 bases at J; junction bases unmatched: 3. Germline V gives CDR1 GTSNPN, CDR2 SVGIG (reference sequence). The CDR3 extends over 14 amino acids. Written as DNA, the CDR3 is TGTGCCTGGGAGACTAGCGGGATCACAGATACGCAGTATTTT. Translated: CAWETSGITDTQYF.

CDR3 DNA sequence: TGTGCCAGCAGACAGGGGGCTGGCTATGGCTACACCTTC. Translating it yields CASRQGAGYGYTF. The chain has TRBV28 and TRBJ1-2, with TRBD1 identical over 9 bases. The germline V gene has CDR1 MDHEN and CDR2 SYDVKM. This CDR3 comprises 13 residues. Trimming took 6 bases from V and 4 from J; bases not matched to a gene: 3.

CDR3 sequence: CASRDPASGTDTQYF. CDR3 DNA sequence: TGTGCCAGTAGGGACCCCGCGAGCGGGACAGATACGCAGTATTTT. The gene calls are TRBV19 and TRBJ2-3, with D possibly matching TRBD2 (6 bases). CDR3 length: 15 residues. Trimming stripped 6 bases from V and 3 bases from J, with 16 bases between. CDR1 and CDR2 (germline): LNHDA, SQIVND (reference sequence).

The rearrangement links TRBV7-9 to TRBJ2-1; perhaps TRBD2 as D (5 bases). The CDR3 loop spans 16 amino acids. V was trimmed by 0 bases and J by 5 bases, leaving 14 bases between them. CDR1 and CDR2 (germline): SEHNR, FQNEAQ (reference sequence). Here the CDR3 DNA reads TGTGCCAGCAGCTTAGCCCGGAGTAGCGACCACAATGAGCAGTTCTTC. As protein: CASSLARSSDHNEQFF.

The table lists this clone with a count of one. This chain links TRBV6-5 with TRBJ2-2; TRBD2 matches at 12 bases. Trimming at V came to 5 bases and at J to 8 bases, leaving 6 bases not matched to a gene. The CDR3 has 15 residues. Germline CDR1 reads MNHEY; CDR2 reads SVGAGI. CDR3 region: CASSRLAGVRGELFF. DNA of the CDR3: TGTGCCAGCAGTAGACTAGCGGGAGTTCGAGGGGAGCTGTTTTTT.

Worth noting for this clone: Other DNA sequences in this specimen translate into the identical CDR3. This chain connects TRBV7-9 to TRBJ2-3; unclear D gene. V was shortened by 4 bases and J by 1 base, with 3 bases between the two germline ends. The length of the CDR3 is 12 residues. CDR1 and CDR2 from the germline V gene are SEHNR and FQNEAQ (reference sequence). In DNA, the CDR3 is TGTGCCAGCAGCTCGCGCACAGATACGCAGTATTTT. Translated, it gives CASSSRTDTQYF.

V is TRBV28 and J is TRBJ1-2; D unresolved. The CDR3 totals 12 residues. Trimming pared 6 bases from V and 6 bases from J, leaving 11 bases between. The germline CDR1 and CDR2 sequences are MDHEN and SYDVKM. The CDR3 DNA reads TGTGCCAGCAGCCAGGACCCGGATGGCTACACCTTC. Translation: CASSQDPDGYTF.

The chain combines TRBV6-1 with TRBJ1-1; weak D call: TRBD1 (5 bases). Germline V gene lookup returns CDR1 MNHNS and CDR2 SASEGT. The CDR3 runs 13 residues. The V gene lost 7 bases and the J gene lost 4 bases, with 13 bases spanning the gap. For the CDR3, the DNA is TGTGCCAGCACCAGGGAGGGTCCCACTGAAGCTTTCTTT. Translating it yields CASTREGPTEAFF.

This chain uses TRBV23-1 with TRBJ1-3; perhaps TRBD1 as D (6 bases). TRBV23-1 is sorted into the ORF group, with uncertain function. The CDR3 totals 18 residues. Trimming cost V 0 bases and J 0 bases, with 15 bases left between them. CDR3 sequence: CASSQSWSGQRSGNTIYF. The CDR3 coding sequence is TGCGCCAGCAGTCAATCTTGGTCCGGACAGCGCTCTGGAAACACCATATATTTT.

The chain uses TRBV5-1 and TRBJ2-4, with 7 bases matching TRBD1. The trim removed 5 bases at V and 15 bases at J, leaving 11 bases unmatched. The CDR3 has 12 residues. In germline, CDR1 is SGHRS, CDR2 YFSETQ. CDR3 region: CASSYDTGVLYF. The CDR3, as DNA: TGCGCCAGCAGTTACGACACAGGGGTTCTGTACTTC.

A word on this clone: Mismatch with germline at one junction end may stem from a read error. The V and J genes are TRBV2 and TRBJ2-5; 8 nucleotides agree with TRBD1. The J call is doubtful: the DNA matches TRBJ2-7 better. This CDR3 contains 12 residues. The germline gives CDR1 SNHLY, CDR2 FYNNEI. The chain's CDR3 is CAGRGPAYEQYF. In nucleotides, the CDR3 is TGTGCCGGCAGGGGGCCTGCCTACGAGCAGTACTTC.

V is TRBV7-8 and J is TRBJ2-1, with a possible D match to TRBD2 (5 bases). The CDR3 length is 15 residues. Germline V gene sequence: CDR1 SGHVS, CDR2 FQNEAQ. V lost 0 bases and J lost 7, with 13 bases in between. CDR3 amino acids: CASSLATTGVNEQFF. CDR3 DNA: TGTGCCAGCAGCTTAGCGACTACCGGGGTGAATGAGCAGTTCTTC. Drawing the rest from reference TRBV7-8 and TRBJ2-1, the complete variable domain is GAGVSQSPRYKVAKRGQDVALRCDPISGHVSLFWYQQALGQGPEFLTYFQNEAQLDKSGLPSDRFFAERPEGSVSTLKIQRTQQEDSAVYLCASSLATTGVNEQFFGPGTRLTVL.

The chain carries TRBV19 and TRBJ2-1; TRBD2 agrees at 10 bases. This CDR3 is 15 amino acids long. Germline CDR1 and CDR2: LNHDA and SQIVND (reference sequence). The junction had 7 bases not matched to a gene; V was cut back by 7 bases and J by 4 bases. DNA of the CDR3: TGTGCCAGTACCACACTAGCGGGACGATACAATGAGCAGTTCTTC. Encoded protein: CASTTLAGRYNEQFF.

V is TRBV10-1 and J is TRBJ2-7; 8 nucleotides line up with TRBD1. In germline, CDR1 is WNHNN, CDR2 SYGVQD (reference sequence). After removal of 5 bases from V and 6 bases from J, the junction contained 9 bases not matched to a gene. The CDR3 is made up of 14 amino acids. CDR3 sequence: CASSSTGDQSEQYF. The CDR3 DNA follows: TGCGCCAGCAGTTCGACAGGGGATCAATCCGAGCAGTACTTC.

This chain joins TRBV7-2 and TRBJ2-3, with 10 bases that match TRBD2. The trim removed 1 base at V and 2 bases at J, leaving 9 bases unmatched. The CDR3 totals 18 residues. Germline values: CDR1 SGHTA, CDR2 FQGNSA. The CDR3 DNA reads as TGTGCCAGCAGCTTAGTGTTTTTTAGCGGGGGGTACACAGATACGCAGTATTTT. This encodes CASSLVFFSGGYTDTQYF.

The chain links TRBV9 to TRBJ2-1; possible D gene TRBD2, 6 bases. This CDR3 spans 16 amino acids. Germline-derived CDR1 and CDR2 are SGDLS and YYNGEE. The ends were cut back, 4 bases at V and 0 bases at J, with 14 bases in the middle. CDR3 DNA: TGTGCCAGCAGCAGTGCCTCCGGGAGCTCCTACAATGAGCAGTTCTTC. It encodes CASSSASGSSYNEQFF.

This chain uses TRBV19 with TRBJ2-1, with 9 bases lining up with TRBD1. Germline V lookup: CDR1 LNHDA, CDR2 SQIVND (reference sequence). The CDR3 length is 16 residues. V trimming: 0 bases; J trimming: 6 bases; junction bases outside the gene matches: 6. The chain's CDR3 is CASSIDRDREGNEQFF. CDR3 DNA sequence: TGTGCCAGTAGTATAGATCGGGACAGGGAGGGCAATGAGCAGTTCTTC.

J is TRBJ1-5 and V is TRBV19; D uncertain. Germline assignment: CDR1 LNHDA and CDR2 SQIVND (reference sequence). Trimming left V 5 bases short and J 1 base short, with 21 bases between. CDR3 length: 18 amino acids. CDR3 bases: TGTGCCAGTAGTGAACAGAGGATGTCCCAAGGGAGCAATCAGCCCCAGCATTTT. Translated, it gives CASSEQRMSQGSNQPQHF. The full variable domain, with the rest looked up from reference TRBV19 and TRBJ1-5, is DGGITQSPKYLFRKEGQNVTLSCEQNLNHDAMYWYRQDPGQGLRLIYYSQIVNDFQKGDIAEGYSVSREKKESFPLTVTSAQKNPTAFYLCASSEQRMSQGSNQPQHFGDGTRLSIL.